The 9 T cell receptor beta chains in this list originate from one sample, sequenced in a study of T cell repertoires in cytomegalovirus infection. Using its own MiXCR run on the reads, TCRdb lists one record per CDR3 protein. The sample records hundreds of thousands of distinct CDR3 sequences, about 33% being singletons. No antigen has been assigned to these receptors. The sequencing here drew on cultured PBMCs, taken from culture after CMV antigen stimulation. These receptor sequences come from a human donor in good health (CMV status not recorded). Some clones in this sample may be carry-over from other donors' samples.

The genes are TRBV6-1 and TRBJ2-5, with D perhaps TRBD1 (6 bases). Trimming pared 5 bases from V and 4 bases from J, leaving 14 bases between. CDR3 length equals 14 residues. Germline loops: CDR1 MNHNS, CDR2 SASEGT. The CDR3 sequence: CASSFPGVGETQYF. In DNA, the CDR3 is TGTGCCAGCAGTTTCCCAGGGGTTGGAGAGACCCAGTACTTC.

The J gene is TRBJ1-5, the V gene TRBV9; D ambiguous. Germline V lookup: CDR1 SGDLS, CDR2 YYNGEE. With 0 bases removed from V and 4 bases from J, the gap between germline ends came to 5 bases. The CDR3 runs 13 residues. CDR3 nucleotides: TGTGCCAGCAGCGTAGATCCGAATCAGCCCCAGCATTTT. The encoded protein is CASSVDPNQPQHF.

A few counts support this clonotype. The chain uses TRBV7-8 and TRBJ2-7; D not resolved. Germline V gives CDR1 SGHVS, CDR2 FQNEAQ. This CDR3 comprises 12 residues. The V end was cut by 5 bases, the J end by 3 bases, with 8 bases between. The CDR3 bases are TGTGCCAGCAGCCATTATCTCTACGAGCAGTACGTC. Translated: CASSHYLYEQYV.

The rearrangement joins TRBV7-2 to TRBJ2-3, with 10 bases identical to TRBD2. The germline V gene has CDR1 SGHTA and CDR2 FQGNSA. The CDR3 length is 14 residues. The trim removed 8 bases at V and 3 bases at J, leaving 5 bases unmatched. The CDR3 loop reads CASSMGLATDTQYF. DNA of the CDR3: TGTGCCAGCTCAATGGGACTAGCGACAGATACGCAGTATTTT.

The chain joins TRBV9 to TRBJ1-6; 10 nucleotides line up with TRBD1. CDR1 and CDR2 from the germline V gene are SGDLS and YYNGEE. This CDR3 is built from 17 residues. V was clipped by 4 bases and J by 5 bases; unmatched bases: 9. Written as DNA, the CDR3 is TGTGCCAGCAGCCCAGGCCCTGGACAGGGGGATAATTCACCCCTCCACTTT. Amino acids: CASSPGPGQGDNSPLHF.

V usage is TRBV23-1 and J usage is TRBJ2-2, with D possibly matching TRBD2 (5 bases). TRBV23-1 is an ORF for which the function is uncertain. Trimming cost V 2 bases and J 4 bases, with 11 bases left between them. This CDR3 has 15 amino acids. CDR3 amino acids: CASSQGSVSTGELFF. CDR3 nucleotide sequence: TGCGCCAGCAGTCAAGGGAGCGTGAGCACCGGGGAGCTGTTTTTT.

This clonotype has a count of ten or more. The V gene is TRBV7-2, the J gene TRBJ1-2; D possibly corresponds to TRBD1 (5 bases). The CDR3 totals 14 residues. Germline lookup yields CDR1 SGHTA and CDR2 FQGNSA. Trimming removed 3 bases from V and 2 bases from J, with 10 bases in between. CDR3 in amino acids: CASSLDGTNYGYTF. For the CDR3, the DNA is TGTGCCAGCAGCTTGGACGGGACGAACTATGGCTACACCTTC.

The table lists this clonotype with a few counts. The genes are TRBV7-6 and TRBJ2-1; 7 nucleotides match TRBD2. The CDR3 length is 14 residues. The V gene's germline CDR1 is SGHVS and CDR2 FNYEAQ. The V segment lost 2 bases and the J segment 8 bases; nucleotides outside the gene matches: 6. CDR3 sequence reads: CASSLYGGGDEQFF. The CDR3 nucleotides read TGTGCCAGCAGCTTATATGGGGGAGGGGATGAGCAGTTCTTC.

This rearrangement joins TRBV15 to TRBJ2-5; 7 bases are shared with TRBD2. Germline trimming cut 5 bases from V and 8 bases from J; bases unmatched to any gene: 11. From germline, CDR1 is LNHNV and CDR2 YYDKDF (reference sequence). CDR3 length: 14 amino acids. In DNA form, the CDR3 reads TGTGCCACCAGCCCGGGGGGTAGGAGTGAAACCCAGTACTTC. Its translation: CATSPGGRSETQYF.